Listed below are T cell receptor beta chains from one sample, sequenced in a study of T cell repertoires and HLA-DP antigens. TCRdb's table, derived via immunoSEQ multiplex PCR, lists solely in-frame clones and lacks some. The sample holds some 120,000 clones, 90% to 95% seen once. What these receptors recognize is not known. Sequencing was performed on CD4+ T cells from PBMCs. All receptors come from a woman aged 18 to 35 in good health and CMV-seronegative. Both conserved end residues are part of each CDR3. D genes are given only for firm matches. Clone size is stated in some rows and not others, as once, few, many or a class when expanded.

TRBJ2-7 NA TRBV28 NA CASSLSGGYEQYF TGTGCCAGCAGTTTATCTGGGGGGTACGAGCAGTACTTC
TRBJ2-3 NA TRBV19 TRBD1 CASSIEPPTGNYPDTQYF TGTGCCAGTAGTATCGAACCCCCGACAGGGAACTACCCAGATACGCAGTATTTT
TRBJ2-5 NA TRBV9 TRBD2 CASSLGLAGLEFWETQYF TGTGCCAGCAGCTTGGGACTAGCGGGCCTTGAATTTTGGGAGACCCAGTACTTC
TRBJ1-2 NA TRBV4-1 TRBD1 CASSQEAAGGANYGYTF TGCGCCAGCAGCCAAGAAGCCGCAGGGGGCGCAAACTATGGCTACACCTTC
TRBJ2-7 once TRBV5-5 TRBD2 CASSTGTSGSMPYEQYF TGTGCCAGCAGCACTGGGACTAGCGGGAGTATGCCCTACGAGCAGTACTTC
TRBJ1-6 once TRBV14 NA CASSQVLPRGNSPLHF TGTGCCAGCAGCCAAGTCTTACCTCGGGGGAATTCACCCCTCCACTTT
TRBJ2-5 NA TRBV29-1 NA CSVEEGGGETQYF TGCAGCGTTGAAGAGGGTGGGGGGGAGACCCAGTACTTC
TRBJ2-5 once TRBV19 TRBD2 CASRTSGGALETQYF TGTGCCAGTAGGACCAGCGGGGGGGCCTTGGAGACCCAGTACTTC
TRBJ2-1 NA TRBV7-2 NA CASSLGLVNEQFF TGTGCCAGCAGCTTGGGACTTGTAAATGAGCAGTTCTTC
TRBJ2-1 NA TRBV19 TRBD1 CASSLQGDRWDEQFF TGTGCCAGTAGCTTACAGGGGGACCGTTGGGATGAGCAGTTCTTC
TRBJ2-2 NA TRBV5-5 TRBD2 CASRSSSGLNTGELFF TGTGCCAGCAGATCCTCTAGCGGGCTGAACACCGGGGAGCTGTTTTTT
TRBJ1-1 NA TRBV28 TRBD1 CASSPPDRGNTEAFF TGTGCCAGCAGTCCCCCGGACAGGGGGAACACTGAAGCTTTCTTT
TRBJ2-2 NA TRBV6-4 TRBD2 CASRERAGGVTGELFF TGTGCCAGCCGCGAAAGAGCGGGGGGTGTCACCGGGGAGCTGTTTTTT
TRBJ1-3 NA TRBV9 NA CASSVDVSFGNTIYF TGTGCCAGCAGCGTAGATGTCAGTTTTGGAAACACCATATATTTT
TRBJ1-1 once TRBV7-3 NA CASSSAWGAGTEAFF TGTGCCAGCAGCTCCGCGTGGGGGGCCGGGACTGAAGCTTTCTTT
TRBJ2-1 once TRBV4-1 TRBD2 CASSQPPGGLAHSYNEQFF TGCGCCAGCAGCCAACCCCCGGGGGGACTAGCCCACTCCTACAATGAGCAGTTCTTC
TRBJ1-2 NA TRBV6-5 NA CASIWDIGNGYTF TGTGCCAGCATATGGGATATCGGGAATGGCTACACCTTC
TRBJ2-1 NA TRBV7-2 NA CASSLRLYNEQFF TGTGCCAGCAGCTTGCGACTGTACAATGAGCAGTTCTTC
TRBJ1-2 NA TRBV27 NA CASSSHGGYYGYTF TGTGCCAGCAGTAGCCATGGGGGCTACTATGGCTACACCTTC
TRBJ1-2 NA TRBV28 NA CASSFPLRWNGYTF TGTGCCAGCAGTTTCCCCCTGAGGTGGAATGGCTACACCTTC
TRBJ1-5 NA TRBV30 NA CAWGVQGRPDQPQHF TGTGCCTGGGGAGTGCAGGGACGCCCGGATCAGCCCCAGCATTTT
TRBJ2-2 NA TRBV12-5 TRBD2 CASGLGEGTGELFF TGTGCTAGTGGTTTGGGGGAGGGCACCGGGGAGCTGTTTTTT
TRBJ2-3 NA TRBV30 NA CAWSKPGPPGADTQYF TGTGCCTGGAGCAAACCCGGACCGCCGGGGGCAGATACGCAGTATTTT
TRBJ1-6 NA TRBV7-9 NA CASSPRLEGGGNSPLHF TGTGCCAGCAGCCCTAGGCTGGAGGGGGGCGGTAATTCACCCCTCCACTTT
TRBJ1-1 NA TRBV4-1 NA CASSQPSRLLTEAFF TGCGCCAGCAGCCAGCCTTCGAGACTGCTCACTGAAGCTTTCTTT
TRBJ1-1 NA TRBV19 TRBD1 CASSVRDSNTEAFF TGTGCCAGTAGTGTCCGGGACAGTAACACTGAAGCTTTCTTT
TRBJ2-7 once TRBV30 NA CAWTGIGYEQYF TGTGCCTGGACAGGGATCGGCTACGAGCAGTACTTC
TRBJ1-2 NA TRBV29-1 NA CSVEGGLGEANYGYTF TGCAGCGTTGAAGGAGGGTTGGGGGAGGCTAACTATGGCTACACCTTC
TRBJ2-3 NA TRBV28 TRBD1 CASRGQGWTNTQYF TGTGCCAGCAGGGGACAGGGGTGGACAAATACGCAGTATTTT